The 20 T cell receptor beta chains below were found in one sample sequenced in a study of response to subunit inactivated influenza vaccine. TCRdb reprocessed the RT-PCR reads via MiXCR and lists one record per CDR3 protein. The sample holds about 240,000 distinct CDR3 sequences, 9.5% to 15% seen once. This specimen was non-naive T cells sorted from PBMCs, taken 14 to 15 days before vaccination. All receptors come from a man aged 50-60 years who received an inactivated influenza vaccine.

J is TRBJ2-7 and V is TRBV6-5; no clear D. With 2 bases removed from V and 3 bases from J, the gap between germline ends came to 11 bases. Per germline, CDR1 MNHEY and CDR2 SVGAGI. There are 14 residues in the CDR3. CDR3 coding DNA: TGTGCCAGCAGTTACGGAGATGGAGACTACGAGCAGTACTTC. Translation: CASSYGDGDYEQYF.

The CDR3 loop reads CSARGSGYAGNEQFF. The CDR3 bases are TGCAGTGCTAGAGGTAGCGGGTATGCCGGTAATGAGCAGTTCTTC. This chain connects TRBV20-1 to TRBJ2-1, with 7 bases fitting TRBD2. V was clipped by 1 base and J by 7 bases; unmatched bases: 10. In germline, CDR1 is DFQATT, CDR2 SNEGSKA (reference sequence). The CDR3 contains 15 residues.

This clonotype was recorded a few times. This sequence joins TRBV2 and TRBJ2-2, with TRBD1 identical over 7 bases. Trimming removed 6 bases from V and 4 bases from J; junction bases left unmatched: 2. Germline V gene data show CDR1 as SNHLY and CDR2 as FYNNEI. The CDR3 length is 13 residues. CDR3 nucleotides: TGTGCCAGCAGATACAGGGGCACCGGGGAGCTGTTTTTT. It is translated as CASRYRGTGELFF. Variable domain in full (rest from reference TRBV2 and TRBJ2-2): EPEVTQTPSHQVTQMGQEVILRCVPISNHLYFYWYRQILGQKVEFLVSFYNNEISEKSEIFDDQFSVERPDGSNFTLKIRSTKLEDSAMYFCASRYRGTGELFFGEGSRLTVL.

The J gene is TRBJ2-3, the V gene TRBV12-3 or TRBV12-4; 7 nucleotides match TRBD1. With 11 bases clipped from V and 2 bases from J, the junction kept 22 bases outside the gene matches. There are 18 residues in the CDR3. The CDR3 coding sequence is TGTGCCCTCAGTTCTTATTCCGACAGGGAGCTCGCCACAGATACGCAGTATTTT. The encoded protein is CALSSYSDRELATDTQYF.

V and J are TRBV5-8 and TRBJ2-7; D possibly corresponds to TRBD2 (5 bases). Trimming removed 9 bases at V and 2 bases at J, with 15 bases between. The germline gives CDR1 SGHTS, CDR2 YDEGEE. This CDR3 contains 13 residues. CDR3 region: CATTGGATYEQYF. CDR3 DNA: TGTGCCACCACCGGAGGCGCAACCTACGAGCAGTACTTC.

This clonotype occurred many times. Here the CDR3 DNA reads TGCGCCAGCAGCCAAGCTGAAGGGAACACTGAAGCTTTCTTT. Protein product: CASSQAEGNTEAFF. This chain uses TRBV4-3 with TRBJ1-1; D is uncertain. With 1 base removed from V and 1 base from J, the gap between germline ends came to 7 bases. Germline CDR1 LGHNA, CDR2 YSLEER. This CDR3 spans 14 amino acids.

This clonotype was recorded many times. The V and J genes are TRBV4-3 and TRBJ2-3, with 9 positions matching TRBD2. Looked up from germline, CDR1 is LGHNA and CDR2 is YSLEER. There are 18 residues in the CDR3. The J segment lost 0 bases and the V segment lost 0 bases, leaving 7 bases of the junction unmatched. CDR3 residues: CASSQDRGLASSTDTQYF. CDR3 nucleotides: TGCGCCAGCAGCCAAGATAGGGGACTAGCCTCTAGCACAGATACGCAGTATTTT.

This clonotype was detected ten times or more. The chain carries TRBV7-8 and TRBJ2-3; possible D gene TRBD2, 6 bases. V lost 5 bases, J lost 8 bases, and 20 bases lay in between. Germline assignment: CDR1 SGHVS and CDR2 FQNEAQ. This CDR3 contains 15 residues. This CDR3 reads CASSPSGGDGGTQYF. CDR3 DNA: TGTGCCAGCAGCCCCAGCGGAGGGGATGGTGGTACGCAGTATTTT.

This clonotype was detected many times. The genes are TRBV4-3 and TRBJ2-1, with 9 positions matching TRBD1. In germline, CDR1 is LGHNA, CDR2 YSLEER. V shed 4 bases and J 8 bases; nucleotides not matched to a gene: 3. The CDR3 is 13 residues long. This CDR3 reads CASSRDRGYEQFF. The CDR3 DNA sequence: TGCGCCAGCAGCCGCGACAGGGGGTATGAGCAGTTCTTC.

The chain recombines TRBV12-3 or TRBV12-4 with TRBJ2-1; 11 positions match TRBD1. V lost 7 bases to trimming and J lost 4 bases; unmatched junction nucleotides: 6. This CDR3 comprises 15 residues. The CDR3 DNA sequence: TGTGCCAGCATCGCCGGACAGGGGGCTTACAATGAGCAGTTCTTC. This sequence encodes CASIAGQGAYNEQFF.

This clonotype has ten or more counts. This chain links TRBV7-2 with TRBJ1-6; 8 bases map to TRBD1. Germline CDR1 is SGHTA and CDR2 is FQGNSA. The CDR3 totals 14 residues. With V trimmed by 6 bases and J by 7 bases, 5 bases remained unmatched. CDR3 in amino acids: CASSPGGINSPLHF. In DNA form, the CDR3 reads TGTGCCAGCAGTCCAGGGGGCATCAATTCACCCCTCCACTTT.

The chain carries TRBV12-3 or TRBV12-4 and TRBJ1-5; possible D gene TRBD1, 6 bases. V shed 6 bases and J shed 6 bases, with 12 bases lying between them. The CDR3 consists of 13 residues. Here the CDR3 DNA reads TGTGCCAGCAGCCCAGGGGTGTTTCAGCCCCAGCATTTT. As protein: CASSPGVFQPQHF.

As DNA, the CDR3 is TGCGCCAGCAGGGTCACTAGCGGGGGCACAGATACGCAGTATTTT. Protein sequence: CASRVTSGGTDTQYF. The gene calls are TRBV10-2 and TRBJ2-3; 10 nucleotides line up with TRBD2. V lost 6 bases, J lost 1 base, and 4 bases stayed unmatched. The CDR3 covers 15 residues. CDR1 is WSHSY and CDR2 is SAAADI in the germline V gene.

The chain has TRBV5-1 and TRBJ2-1; 11 nucleotides align to TRBD1. CDR3 length: 14 residues. With 1 base clipped from V and 9 bases from J, the junction kept 3 bases outside the gene matches. Germline lookup yields CDR1 SGHRS and CDR2 YFSETQ. This CDR3 reads CASSLRTGGFEQFF. As DNA, the CDR3 is TGCGCCAGCAGCTTGCGGACAGGGGGCTTTGAGCAGTTCTTC.

This clonotype was observed a single time. CDR3 in amino acids: CASRGDVGETQYF. In nucleotides, the CDR3 is TGCGCCAGCAGAGGGGATGTGGGGGAGACCCAGTACTTC. The chain carries TRBV5-1 and TRBJ2-5; D is perhaps TRBD1 (5 bases). The V end lost 5 bases, the J end lost 5 bases, and 13 bases lay between the germline ends. Germline V gene sequence: CDR1 SGHRS, CDR2 YFSETQ. The CDR3 spans 13 residues.

This sequence joins TRBV15 and TRBJ2-6; 7 bases map to TRBD1. The trim removed 7 bases at V and 0 bases at J, leaving 3 bases unmatched. Germline V gene sequence: CDR1 LNHNV, CDR2 YYDKDF (reference sequence). This CDR3 is built from 15 residues. As DNA, the CDR3 is TGTGCCACCAAGGACAGGATCTCTGGGGCCAACGTCCTGACTTTC. This translates into CATKDRISGANVLTF.

The V and J genes are TRBV5-1 and TRBJ2-7; D ambiguous. The CDR3 extends over 13 amino acids. Trimming removed 0 bases from V and 5 bases from J, with 9 bases in between. The germline CDR1 and CDR2 sequences are SGHRS and YFSETQ. The DNA of the CDR3 is TGCGCCAGCAGCTTGGTGAACACCAACGAGCAGTACTTC. Protein sequence: CASSLVNTNEQYF.

V and J are TRBV9 and TRBJ2-1, with unresolved D. Germline CDR1 reads SGDLS; CDR2 reads YYNGEE. The CDR3 totals 16 residues. Trimming left V 0 bases short and J 7 bases short, with 17 bases between. As DNA, the CDR3 is TGTGCCAGCAGCGTAGGGTCTCCGACACCTGGGAATGAGCAGTTCTTC. It translates to CASSVGSPTPGNEQFF.

This clonotype has ten or more counts. The chain recombines TRBV30 with TRBJ1-1; no clear D gene. This CDR3 contains 14 residues. Germline V gene sequence: CDR1 GTSNPN, CDR2 SVGIG (reference sequence). The V end lost 3 bases, the J end lost 0 bases, and 11 bases lay between the germline ends. DNA of the CDR3: TGTGCCTGGAGCCCTATGAGAATGAACACTGAAGCTTTCTTT. Encoded protein: CAWSPMRMNTEAFF.

V usage is TRBV4-2 and J usage is TRBJ2-1; possible D gene TRBD2, 5 bases. Trimming left V 0 bases short and J 1 base short, with 13 bases between. The germline V gene has CDR1 LGHNA and CDR2 YNFKEQ. The CDR3 is 17 amino acids. The CDR3 reads CASSQDLAGPSYNEQFF. The CDR3 DNA reads TGTGCCAGCAGCCAAGATTTGGCGGGCCCATCCTACAATGAGCAGTTCTTC.